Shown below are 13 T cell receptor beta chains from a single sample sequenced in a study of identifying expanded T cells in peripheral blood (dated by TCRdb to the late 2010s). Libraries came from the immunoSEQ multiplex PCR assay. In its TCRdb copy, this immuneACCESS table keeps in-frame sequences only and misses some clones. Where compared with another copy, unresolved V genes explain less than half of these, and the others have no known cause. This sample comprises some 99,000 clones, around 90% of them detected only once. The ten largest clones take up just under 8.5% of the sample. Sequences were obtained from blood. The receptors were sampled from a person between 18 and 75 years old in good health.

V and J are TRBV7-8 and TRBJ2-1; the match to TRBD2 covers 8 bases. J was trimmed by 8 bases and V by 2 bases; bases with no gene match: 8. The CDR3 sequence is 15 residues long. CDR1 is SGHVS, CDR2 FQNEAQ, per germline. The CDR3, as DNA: TGTGCCAGCAGCTTATGGATTAGCGGGATCGATGAGCAGTTCTTC. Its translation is CASSLWISGIDEQFF.

In DNA, the CDR3 is TGTGCCAGCAGCTGGGGACTAGCGGGAGGGGACGAGCAGTTCTTC. Translating it yields CASSWGLAGGDEQFF. The J gene is TRBJ2-1, the V gene TRBV14; 16 nucleotides match TRBD2. With 5 bases clipped from V and 10 bases from J, the junction kept 5 bases outside the gene matches. CDR3 length: 15 residues. CDR1 and CDR2 from the germline V gene are SGHDN and FVKESK.

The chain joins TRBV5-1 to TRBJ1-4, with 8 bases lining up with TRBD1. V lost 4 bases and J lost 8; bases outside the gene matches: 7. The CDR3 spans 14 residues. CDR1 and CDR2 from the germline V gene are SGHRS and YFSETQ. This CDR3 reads CASSAQGAEEKLFF. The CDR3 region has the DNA TGCGCCAGCAGCGCCCAGGGGGCTGAGGAAAAACTGTTTTTT.

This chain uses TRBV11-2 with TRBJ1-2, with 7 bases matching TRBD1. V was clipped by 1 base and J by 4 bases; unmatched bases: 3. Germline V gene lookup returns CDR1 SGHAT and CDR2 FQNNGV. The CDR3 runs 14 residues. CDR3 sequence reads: CASSLGSGGYGYTF. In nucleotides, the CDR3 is TGTGCCAGCAGCTTAGGCTCAGGGGGCTATGGCTACACCTTC.

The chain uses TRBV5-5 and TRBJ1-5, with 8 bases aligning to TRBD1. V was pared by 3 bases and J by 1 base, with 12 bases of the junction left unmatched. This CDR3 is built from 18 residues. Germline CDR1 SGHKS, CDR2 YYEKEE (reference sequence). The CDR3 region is CASSSGQGRTGSNQPQHF. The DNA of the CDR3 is TGTGCCAGCAGCTCAGGACAGGGACGGACAGGCAGCAATCAGCCCCAGCATTTT.

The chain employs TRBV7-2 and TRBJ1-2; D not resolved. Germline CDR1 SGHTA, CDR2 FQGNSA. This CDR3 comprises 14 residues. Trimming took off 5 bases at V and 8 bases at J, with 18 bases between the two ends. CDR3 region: CASSVDVPTGGYTF. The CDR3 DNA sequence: TGTGCCAGCAGCGTGGACGTACCGACGGGCGGCTACACCTTC.

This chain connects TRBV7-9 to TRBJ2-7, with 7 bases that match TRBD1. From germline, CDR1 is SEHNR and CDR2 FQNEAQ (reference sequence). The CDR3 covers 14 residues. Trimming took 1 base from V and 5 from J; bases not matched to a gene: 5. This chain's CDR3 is CASSLEGGGDEQYF. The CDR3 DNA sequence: TGTGCCAGCAGCTTAGAAGGGGGCGGCGACGAGCAGTACTTC.

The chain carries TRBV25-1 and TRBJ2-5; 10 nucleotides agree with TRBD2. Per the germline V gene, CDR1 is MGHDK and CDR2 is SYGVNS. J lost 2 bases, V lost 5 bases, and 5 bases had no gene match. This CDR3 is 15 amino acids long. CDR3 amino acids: CASSTLAGLQETQYF. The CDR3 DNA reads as TGTGCCAGCAGTACACTAGCGGGGCTTCAAGAGACCCAGTACTTC.

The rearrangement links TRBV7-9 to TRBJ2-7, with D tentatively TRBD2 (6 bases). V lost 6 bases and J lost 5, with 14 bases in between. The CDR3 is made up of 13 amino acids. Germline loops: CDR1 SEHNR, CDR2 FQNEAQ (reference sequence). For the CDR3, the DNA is TGTGCCAGCAGTTACGGGAGAAGCAACGAGCAGTACTTC. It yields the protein CASSYGRSNEQYF.

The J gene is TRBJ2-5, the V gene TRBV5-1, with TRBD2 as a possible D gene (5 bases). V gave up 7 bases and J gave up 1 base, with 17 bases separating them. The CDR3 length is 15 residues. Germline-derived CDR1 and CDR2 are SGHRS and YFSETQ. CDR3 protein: CASRLGTRGQETQYF. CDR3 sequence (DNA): TGCGCCAGCCGTTTGGGCACTCGGGGCCAAGAGACCCAGTACTTC.

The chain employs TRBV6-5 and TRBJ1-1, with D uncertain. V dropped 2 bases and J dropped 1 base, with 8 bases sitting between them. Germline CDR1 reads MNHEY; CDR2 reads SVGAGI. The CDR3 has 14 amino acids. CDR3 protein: CASSYIRGNTEAFF. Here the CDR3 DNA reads TGTGCCAGCAGTTACATCCGGGGGAACACTGAAGCTTTCTTT.

CDR3 loop: CASSQDWTGRREKLFF. The CDR3 DNA is TGTGCCAGCAGCCAAGATTGGACAGGGAGAAGGGAAAAACTGTTTTTT. The V gene is TRBV14, the J gene TRBJ1-4, with TRBD1 matching over 8 bases. This CDR3 contains 16 residues. V was clipped by 0 bases and J by 8 bases; unmatched bases: 8. In germline, CDR1 is SGHDN, CDR2 FVKESK.

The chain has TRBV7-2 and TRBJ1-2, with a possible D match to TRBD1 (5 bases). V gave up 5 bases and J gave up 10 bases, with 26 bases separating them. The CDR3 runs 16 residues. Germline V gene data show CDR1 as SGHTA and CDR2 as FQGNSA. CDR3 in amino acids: CASSPLGPGQTVSYTF. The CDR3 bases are TGTGCCAGCAGCCCCCTGGGGCCGGGGCAGACGGTGTCCTACACCTTC.